This TCR beta chain comes out of a study of sequential checkpoint blockade in melanoma. TCRdb keeps only in-frame clones here, not all; method: immunoSEQ multiplex PCR. The table records more than 25,000 clones, about 72% of them present only once. CDR1 is SGDLS and CDR2 is YYNGEE in the germline V gene. This CDR3 region has 16 residues. The junction had 9 bases not matched to a gene; V was cut back by 3 bases and J by 7 bases. The sample's treatment: randomized to nivolumab then ipilimumab (arm A) or the reverse (arm B). The gene calls are TRBV9 and TRBJ2-3, with 12 bases fitting TRBD2. The material was CD8+ T cells sorted from blood (inferred from file names), obtained from a patient given nivolumab and ipilimumab in sequence. This TCR came from a human donor with melanoma. The CDR3 region is CASSDPLAGGPHTQYF. CDR3 DNA sequence: TGTGCCAGCAGCGACCCCCTAGCGGGGGGGCCTCATACGCAGTATTTT.